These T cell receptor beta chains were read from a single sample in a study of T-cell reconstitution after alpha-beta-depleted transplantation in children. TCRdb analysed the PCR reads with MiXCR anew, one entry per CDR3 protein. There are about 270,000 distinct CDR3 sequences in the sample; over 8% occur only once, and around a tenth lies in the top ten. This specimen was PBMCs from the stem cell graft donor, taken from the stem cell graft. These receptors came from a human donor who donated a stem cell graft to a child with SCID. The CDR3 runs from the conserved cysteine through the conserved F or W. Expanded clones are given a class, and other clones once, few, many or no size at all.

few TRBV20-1 CSAHLDGYYGYTF
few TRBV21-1 CASSRRGAHSGNTIYF
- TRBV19 CASREGATDTQYF
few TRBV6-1 CASSDRLGQPQHF
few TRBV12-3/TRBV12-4 CASSLGPRGVNYGYTF
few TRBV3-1 CASSQMGTGHNEQFF
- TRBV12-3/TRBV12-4 CASRSLTGGTLDTEAFF
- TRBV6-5 CASSYHRDTDTQYF
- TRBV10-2 CASRGTGHNSPLHF
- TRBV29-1 CSVEETGGWNTNEQFF
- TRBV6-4 CASSALEGEQFF
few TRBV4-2 CASSQDLRGANTGELFF
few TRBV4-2 CASSQEGSGLTDTQYF
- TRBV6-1 CASNPAGGTSEQYF
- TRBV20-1 CSARQGGYEQYF
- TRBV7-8 CASSLSDANTGELFF
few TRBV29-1 CSVGLRDTEAFF
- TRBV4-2 CASSQTRSEQYF
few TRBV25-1 CASGWGMGNEQYF
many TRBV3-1 CASSQVRNTGELFF
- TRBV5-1 CASSLWGAANEKLFF
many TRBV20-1 CSAIGQGTAQYF
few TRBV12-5 CASGLPLGGGLDNEQFF
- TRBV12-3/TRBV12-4 CASGIWAPNYSGNTIYF
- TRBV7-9 CASSPHLTDTIYF
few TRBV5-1 CASSLGGTSGAEQYF
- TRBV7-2 CASSEQGALWAFF
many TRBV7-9 CASSFGFTEAFF